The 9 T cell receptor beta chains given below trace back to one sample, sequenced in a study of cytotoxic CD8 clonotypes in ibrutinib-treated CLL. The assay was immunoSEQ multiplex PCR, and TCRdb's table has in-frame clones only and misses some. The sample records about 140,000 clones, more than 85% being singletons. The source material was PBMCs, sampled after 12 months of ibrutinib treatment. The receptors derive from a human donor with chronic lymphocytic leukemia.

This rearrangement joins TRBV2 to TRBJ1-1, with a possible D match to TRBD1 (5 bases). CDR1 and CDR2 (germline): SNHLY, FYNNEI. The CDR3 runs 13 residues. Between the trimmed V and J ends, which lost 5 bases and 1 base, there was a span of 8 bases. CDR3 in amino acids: CASSTGRNTEAFF. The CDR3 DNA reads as TGTGCCAGCAGTACAGGACGGAACACTGAAGCTTTCTTT.

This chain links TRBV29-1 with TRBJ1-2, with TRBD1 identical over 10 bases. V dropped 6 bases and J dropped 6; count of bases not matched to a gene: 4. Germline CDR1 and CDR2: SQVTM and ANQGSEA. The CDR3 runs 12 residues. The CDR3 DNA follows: TGCAGCGTGTCGGGACAGGGGAATGGCTACACCTTC. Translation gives CSVSGQGNGYTF.

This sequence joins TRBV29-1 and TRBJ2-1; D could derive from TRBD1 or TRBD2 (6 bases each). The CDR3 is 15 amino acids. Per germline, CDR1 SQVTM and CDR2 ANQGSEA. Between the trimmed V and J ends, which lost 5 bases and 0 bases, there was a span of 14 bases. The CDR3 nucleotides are TGCAGCGTTCTAGGGGGAGGTAACTCCTACAATGAGCAGTTCTTC. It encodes CSVLGGGNSYNEQFF.

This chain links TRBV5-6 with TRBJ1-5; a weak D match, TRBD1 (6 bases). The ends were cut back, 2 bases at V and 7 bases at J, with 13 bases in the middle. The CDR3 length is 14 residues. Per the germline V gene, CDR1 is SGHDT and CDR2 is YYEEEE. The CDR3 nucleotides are TGTGCCAGCAGCTTTGTGGGGGCTGAGCAGCCCCAGCATTTT. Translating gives CASSFVGAEQPQHF.

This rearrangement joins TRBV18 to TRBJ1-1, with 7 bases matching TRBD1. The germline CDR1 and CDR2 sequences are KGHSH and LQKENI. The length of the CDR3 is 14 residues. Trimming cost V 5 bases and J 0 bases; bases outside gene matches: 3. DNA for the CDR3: TGTGCCAGCTCAGTAGACAGGGTGAACACTGAAGCTTTCTTT. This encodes CASSVDRVNTEAFF.

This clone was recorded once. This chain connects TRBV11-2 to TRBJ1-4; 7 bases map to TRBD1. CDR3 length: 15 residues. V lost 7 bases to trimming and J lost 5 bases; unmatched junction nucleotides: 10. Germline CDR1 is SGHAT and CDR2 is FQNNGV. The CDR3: CASIKAGGSNEKLFF. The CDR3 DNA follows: TGTGCCAGCATCAAAGCAGGGGGGTCAAATGAAAAACTGTTTTTT.

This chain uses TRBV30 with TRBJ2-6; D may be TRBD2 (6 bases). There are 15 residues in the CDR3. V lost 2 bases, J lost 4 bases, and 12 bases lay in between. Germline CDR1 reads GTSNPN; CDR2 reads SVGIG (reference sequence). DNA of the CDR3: TGTGCCTGGAGTCGTTCAGGGAGGGGGGCCAACGTCCTGACTTTC. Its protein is CAWSRSGRGANVLTF.

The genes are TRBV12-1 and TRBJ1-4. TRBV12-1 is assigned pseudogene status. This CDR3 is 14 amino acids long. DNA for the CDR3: TGTGCCAGCAGCTTTAAGCCCGGGGGCGAAAAACTGTTTTTT. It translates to CASSFKPGGEKLFF.

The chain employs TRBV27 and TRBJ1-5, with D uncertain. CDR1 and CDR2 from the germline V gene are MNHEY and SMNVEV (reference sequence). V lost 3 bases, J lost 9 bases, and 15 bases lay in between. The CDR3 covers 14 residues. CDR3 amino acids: CASSLSARSAPQHF. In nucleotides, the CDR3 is TGTGCCAGCAGTTTGTCTGCCCGGTCAGCGCCCCAGCATTTT.